A single sample is the source of the 8 T cell receptor beta chains below, sequenced in a study of blood T cell repertoires in COVID-19. The repertoire was sequenced with immunoSEQ multiplex PCR; TCRdb's copy has only in-frame clones and lacks some. The sample lists more than 250,000 clones, about nine tenths occurring once. Sequences were obtained from peripheral blood. All receptors derive from a man between 45 and 60 years old with active or convalescent COVID-19.

J is TRBJ2-4 and V is TRBV15, with TRBD1 identical over 8 bases. The CDR3 is made up of 15 amino acids. CDR1 LNHNV and CDR2 YYDKDF come from the germline V gene (reference sequence). V lost 3 bases and J lost 7; bases outside the gene matches: 8. DNA for the CDR3: TGTGCCACCAGCAGGTACGGACAGGGACCCAACATTCAGTACTTC. It is translated as CATSRYGQGPNIQYF.

The chain carries TRBV9 and TRBJ1-6; the D is unclear. There are 16 residues in the CDR3. The V gene lost 4 bases and the J gene lost 7 bases, with 18 bases spanning the gap. Germline CDR1 and CDR2: SGDLS and YYNGEE. The CDR3 DNA reads as TGTGCCAGCAGCCCCGCACCAGGCCCAAACAATTCACCCCTCCACTTT. Its protein product is CASSPAPGPNNSPLHF.

V and J are TRBV19 and TRBJ1-1; the match to TRBD1 covers 11 bases. Per the germline V gene, CDR1 is LNHDA and CDR2 is SQIVND (reference sequence). The CDR3 totals 16 residues. J gave up 1 base and V 0 bases, and 1 base lay outside the gene matches. This CDR3 reads CASSIEGTGGNTEAFF. As DNA, the CDR3 is TGTGCCAGTAGTATAGAGGGGACAGGGGGGAACACTGAAGCTTTCTTT.

This CDR3 is CSASEGTGRNQPQHF. Here the CDR3 DNA reads TGCAGTGCTAGTGAAGGGACAGGGAGGAATCAGCCCCAGCATTTT. This chain uses TRBV20-1 with TRBJ1-5, with 9 nucleotides matching TRBD1. CDR1 and CDR2 (germline): DFQATT, SNEGSKA (reference sequence). Trimming cost V 3 bases and J 4 bases; bases outside gene matches: 7. This CDR3 contains 15 residues.

The genes are TRBV7-2 and TRBJ2-2; 8 positions match TRBD1. V was clipped by 5 bases and J by 0 bases; unmatched bases: 5. CDR3 length equals 16 residues. Germline-derived CDR1 and CDR2 are SGHTA and FQGNSA. DNA for the CDR3: TGTGCCAGCAGCCCCAGGGGGCCAACGAACACCGGGGAGCTGTTTTTT. It encodes CASSPRGPTNTGELFF.

The CDR3 DNA reads as TGTGCCAGCAGTGAAGGGACAGGGTATGGCTATGGCTACACCTTC. This codes for CASSEGTGYGYGYTF. The chain recombines TRBV6-1 with TRBJ1-2; 8 bases fit TRBD1. This CDR3 is built from 15 residues. Germline V gives CDR1 MNHNS, CDR2 SASEGT. The V and J ends lost 1 base and 4 bases, in that order; junction bases with no gene match: 5.

This clone was picked up one time. The chain employs TRBV7-9 and TRBJ2-2; D is undetermined. Germline V lookup: CDR1 SEHNR, CDR2 FQNEAQ (reference sequence). Trimming took 5 bases from V and 9 from J, leaving 4 bases between them. This CDR3 has 10 residues. CDR3 amino acids: CASSRRELFF. The CDR3, as DNA: TGTGCCAGCAGCCGTAGGGAGCTGTTTTTT.

The chain joins TRBV30 to TRBJ1-2; 12 bases align to TRBD1. The ends lost 7 bases at V and 5 bases at J; junction bases unmatched: 8. Germline values: CDR1 GTSNPN, CDR2 SVGIG (reference sequence). The CDR3 is 14 amino acids. The CDR3: CASSPGQGAYGYTF. The CDR3, as DNA: TGTGCCTCCTCACCGGGACAGGGGGCTTATGGCTACACCTTC.